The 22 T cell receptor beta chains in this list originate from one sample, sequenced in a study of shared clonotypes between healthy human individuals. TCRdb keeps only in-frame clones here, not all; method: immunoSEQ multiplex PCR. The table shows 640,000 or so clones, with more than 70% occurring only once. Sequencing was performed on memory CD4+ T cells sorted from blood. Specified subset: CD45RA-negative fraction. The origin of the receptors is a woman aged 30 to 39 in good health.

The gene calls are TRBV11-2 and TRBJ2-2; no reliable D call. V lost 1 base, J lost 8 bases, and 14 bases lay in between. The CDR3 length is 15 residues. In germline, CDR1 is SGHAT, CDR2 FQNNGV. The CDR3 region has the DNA TGTGCCAGCAGCTTAGGGGTAGGCCGAGGAGGGGAGCTGTTTTTT. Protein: CASSLGVGRGGELFF.

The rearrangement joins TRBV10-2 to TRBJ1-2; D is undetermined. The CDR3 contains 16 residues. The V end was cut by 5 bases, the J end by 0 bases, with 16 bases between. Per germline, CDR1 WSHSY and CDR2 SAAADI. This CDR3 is CASSNTGTYSNYGYTF. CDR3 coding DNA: TGCGCCAGCAGTAACACTGGTACTTACTCTAACTATGGCTACACCTTC.

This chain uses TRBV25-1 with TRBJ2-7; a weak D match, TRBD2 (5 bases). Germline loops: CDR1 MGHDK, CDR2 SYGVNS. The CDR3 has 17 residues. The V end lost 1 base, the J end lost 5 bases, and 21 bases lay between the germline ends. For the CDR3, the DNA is TGTGCCAGCAGTGAATTAGGAGGTTCACCCCCGACTCACGAGCAGTACTTC. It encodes CASSELGGSPPTHEQYF.

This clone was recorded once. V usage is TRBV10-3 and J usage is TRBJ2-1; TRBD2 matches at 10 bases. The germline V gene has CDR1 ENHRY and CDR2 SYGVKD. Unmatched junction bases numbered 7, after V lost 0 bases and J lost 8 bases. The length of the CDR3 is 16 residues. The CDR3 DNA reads TGTGCCATCAGTGAGTCAGCACTAGCGGGGCGCGATGAGCAGTTCTTC. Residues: CAISESALAGRDEQFF.

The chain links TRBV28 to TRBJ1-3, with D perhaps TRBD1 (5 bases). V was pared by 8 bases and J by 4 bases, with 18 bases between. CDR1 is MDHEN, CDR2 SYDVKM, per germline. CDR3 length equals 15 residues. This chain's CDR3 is CASGEIRVAGNTIYF. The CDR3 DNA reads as TGTGCCAGCGGAGAAATCAGGGTAGCCGGAAACACCATATATTTT.

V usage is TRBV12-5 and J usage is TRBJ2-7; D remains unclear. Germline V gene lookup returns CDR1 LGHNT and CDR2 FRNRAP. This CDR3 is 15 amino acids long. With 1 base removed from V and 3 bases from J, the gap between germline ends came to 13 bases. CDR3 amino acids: CASGLATFTLYEQYF. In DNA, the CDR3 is TGTGCTAGTGGTTTGGCCACCTTTACCCTCTACGAGCAGTACTTC. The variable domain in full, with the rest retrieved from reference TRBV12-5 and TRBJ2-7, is DARVTQTPRHKVTEMGQEVTMRCQPILGHNTVFWYRQTMMQGLELLAYFRNRAPLDDSGMPKDRFSAEMPDATLATLKIQPSEPRDSAVYFCASGLATFTLYEQYFGPGTRLTVT.

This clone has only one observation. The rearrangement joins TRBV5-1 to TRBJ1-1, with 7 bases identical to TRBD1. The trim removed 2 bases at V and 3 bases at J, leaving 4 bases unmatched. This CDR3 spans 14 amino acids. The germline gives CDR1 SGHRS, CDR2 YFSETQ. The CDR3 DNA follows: TGCGCCAGCAGCTTACAGGGGATTGACACTGAAGCTTTCTTT. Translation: CASSLQGIDTEAFF.

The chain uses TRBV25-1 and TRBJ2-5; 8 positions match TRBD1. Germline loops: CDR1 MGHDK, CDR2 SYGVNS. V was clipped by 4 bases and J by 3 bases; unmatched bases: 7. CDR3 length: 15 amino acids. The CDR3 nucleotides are TGTGCCAGCAGTGCCCCGGACAGGGATGAAGAGACCCAGTACTTC. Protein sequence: CASSAPDRDEETQYF.

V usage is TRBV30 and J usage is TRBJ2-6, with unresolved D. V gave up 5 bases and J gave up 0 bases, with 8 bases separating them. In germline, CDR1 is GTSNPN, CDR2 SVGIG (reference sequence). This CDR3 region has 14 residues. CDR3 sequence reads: CAWSVYSGANVLTF. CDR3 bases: TGTGCCTGGTCCGTGTACTCTGGGGCCAACGTCCTGACTTTC.

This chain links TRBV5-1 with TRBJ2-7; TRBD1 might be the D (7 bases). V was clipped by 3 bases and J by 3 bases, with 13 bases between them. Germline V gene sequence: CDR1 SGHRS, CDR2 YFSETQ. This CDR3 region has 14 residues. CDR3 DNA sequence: TGCGCCAGCAGCTCGGCGGGACAGAACTACGAGCAGTACTTC. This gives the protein CASSSAGQNYEQYF.

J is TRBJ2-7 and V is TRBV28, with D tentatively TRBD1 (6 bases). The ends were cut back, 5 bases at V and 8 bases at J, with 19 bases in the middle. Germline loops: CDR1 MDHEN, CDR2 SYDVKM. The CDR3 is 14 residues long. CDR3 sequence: CASSGDNPTKKQYF. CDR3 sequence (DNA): TGTGCCAGCAGTGGGGACAATCCCACAAAGAAGCAGTACTTC. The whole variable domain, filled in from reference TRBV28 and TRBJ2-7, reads DVKVTQSSRYLVKRTGEKVFLECVQDMDHENMFWYRQDPGLGLRLIYFSYDVKMKEKGDIPEGYSVSREKKERFSLILESASTNQTSMYLCASSGDNPTKKQYFGPGTRLTVT.

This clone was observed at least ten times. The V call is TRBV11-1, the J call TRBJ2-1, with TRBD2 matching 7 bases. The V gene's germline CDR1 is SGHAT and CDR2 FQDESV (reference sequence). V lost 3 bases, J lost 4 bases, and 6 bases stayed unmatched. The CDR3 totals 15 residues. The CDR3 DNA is TGTGCCAGCAGCTTGTCCCGAGCGGGGTACAATGAGCAGTTCTTC. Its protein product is CASSLSRAGYNEQFF.

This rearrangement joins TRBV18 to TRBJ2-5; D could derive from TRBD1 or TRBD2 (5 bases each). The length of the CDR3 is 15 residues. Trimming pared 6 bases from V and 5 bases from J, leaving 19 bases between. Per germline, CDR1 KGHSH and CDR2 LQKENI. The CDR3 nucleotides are TGTGCCAGCTCGAATCCGACAGTTACGGGGGAGACCCAGTACTTC. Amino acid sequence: CASSNPTVTGETQYF. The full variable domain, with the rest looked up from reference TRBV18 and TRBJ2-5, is NAGVMQNPRHLVRRRGQEARLRCSPMKGHSHVYWYRQLPEEGLKFMVYLQKENIIDESGMPKERFSAEFPKEGPSILRIQQVVRGDSAAYFCASSNPTVTGETQYFGPGTRLLVL.

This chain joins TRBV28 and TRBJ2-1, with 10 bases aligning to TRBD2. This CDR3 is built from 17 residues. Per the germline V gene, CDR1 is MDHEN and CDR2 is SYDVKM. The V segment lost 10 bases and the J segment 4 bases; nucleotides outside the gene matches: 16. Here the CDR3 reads CATQKGGAGGPYNEQFF. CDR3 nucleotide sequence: TGTGCCACTCAAAAGGGGGGAGCGGGAGGGCCTTACAATGAGCAGTTCTTC. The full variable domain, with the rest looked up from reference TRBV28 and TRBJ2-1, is DVKVTQSSRYLVKRTGEKVFLECVQDMDHENMFWYRQDPGLGLRLIYFSYDVKMKEKGDIPEGYSVSREKKERFSLILESASTNQTSMYLCATQKGGAGGPYNEQFFGPGTRLTVL.

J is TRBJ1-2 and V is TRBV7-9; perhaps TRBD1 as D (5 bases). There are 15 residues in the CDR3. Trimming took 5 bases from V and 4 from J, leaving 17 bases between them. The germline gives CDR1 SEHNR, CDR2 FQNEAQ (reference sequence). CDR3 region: CASSAGHQGAYGYTF. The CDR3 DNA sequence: TGTGCCAGCAGCGCAGGGCACCAGGGTGCCTATGGCTACACCTTC.

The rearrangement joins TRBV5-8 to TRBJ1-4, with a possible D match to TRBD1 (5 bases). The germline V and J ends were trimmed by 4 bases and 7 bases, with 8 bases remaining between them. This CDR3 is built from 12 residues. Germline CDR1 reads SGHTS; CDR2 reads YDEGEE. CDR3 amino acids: CASSLRAEKLFF. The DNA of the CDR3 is TGTGCCAGCAGCCTCAGGGCTGAAAAACTGTTTTTT.

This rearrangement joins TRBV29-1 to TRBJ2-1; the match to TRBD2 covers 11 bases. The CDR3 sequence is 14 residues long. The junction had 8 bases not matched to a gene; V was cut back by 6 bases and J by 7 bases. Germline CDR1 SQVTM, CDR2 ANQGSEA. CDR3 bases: TGCAGCGTGAAACGCGGGACTAGCGGAAATGAGCAGTTCTTC. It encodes CSVKRGTSGNEQFF.

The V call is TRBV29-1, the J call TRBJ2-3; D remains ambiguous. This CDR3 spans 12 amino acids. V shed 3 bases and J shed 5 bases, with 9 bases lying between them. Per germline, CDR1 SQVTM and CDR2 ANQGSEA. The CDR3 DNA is TGCAGCGTTGAGCACCTAGAAGATACGCAGTATTTT. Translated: CSVEHLEDTQYF.

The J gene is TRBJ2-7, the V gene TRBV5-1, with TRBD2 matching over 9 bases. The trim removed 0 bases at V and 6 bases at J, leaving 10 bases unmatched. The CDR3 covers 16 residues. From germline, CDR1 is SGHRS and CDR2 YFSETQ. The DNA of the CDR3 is TGCGCCAGCAGCTTGGTCGCGGGAGGGCTCGTCGGCGAGCAGTACTTC. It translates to CASSLVAGGLVGEQYF.

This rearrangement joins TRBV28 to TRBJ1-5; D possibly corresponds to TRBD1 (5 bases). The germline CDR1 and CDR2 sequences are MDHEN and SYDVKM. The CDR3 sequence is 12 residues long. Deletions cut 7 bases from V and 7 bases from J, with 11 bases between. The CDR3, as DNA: TGTGCCAGCACAGGGTCTTGGCAGCCCCAGCATTTT. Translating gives CASTGSWQPQHF.

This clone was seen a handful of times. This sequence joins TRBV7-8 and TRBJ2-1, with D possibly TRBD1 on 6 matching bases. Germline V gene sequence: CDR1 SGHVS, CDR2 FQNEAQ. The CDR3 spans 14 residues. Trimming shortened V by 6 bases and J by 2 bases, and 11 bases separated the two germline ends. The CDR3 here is CASRKTGPYNEQFF. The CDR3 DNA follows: TGTGCCAGCAGGAAGACAGGACCCTACAATGAGCAGTTCTTC.

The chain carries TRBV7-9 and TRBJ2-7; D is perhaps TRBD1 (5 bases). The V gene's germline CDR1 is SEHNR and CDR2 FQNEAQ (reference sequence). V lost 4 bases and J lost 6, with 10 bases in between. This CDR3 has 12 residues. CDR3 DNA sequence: TGTGCCAGCAGCTCCCAGGGAAGCGAGCAGTACTTC. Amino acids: CASSSQGSEQYF.